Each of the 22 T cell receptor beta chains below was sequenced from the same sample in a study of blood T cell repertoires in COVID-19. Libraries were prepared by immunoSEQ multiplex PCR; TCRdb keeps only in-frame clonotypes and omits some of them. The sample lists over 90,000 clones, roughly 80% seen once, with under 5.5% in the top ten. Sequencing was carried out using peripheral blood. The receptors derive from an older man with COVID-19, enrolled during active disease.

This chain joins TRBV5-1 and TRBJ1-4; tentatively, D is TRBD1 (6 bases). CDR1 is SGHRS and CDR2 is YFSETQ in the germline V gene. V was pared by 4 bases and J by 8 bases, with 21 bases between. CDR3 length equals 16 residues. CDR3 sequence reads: CASSTSPAGEREKLFF. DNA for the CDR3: TGCGCCAGCAGCACCAGCCCCGCAGGGGAAAGGGAAAAACTGTTTTTT.

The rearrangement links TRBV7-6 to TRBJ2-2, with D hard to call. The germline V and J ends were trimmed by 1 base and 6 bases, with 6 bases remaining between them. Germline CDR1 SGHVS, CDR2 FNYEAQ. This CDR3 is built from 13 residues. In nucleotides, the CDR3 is TGTGCCAGCAGCTTAGGGCTCCCCGGGGAGCTGTTTTTT. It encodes CASSLGLPGELFF.

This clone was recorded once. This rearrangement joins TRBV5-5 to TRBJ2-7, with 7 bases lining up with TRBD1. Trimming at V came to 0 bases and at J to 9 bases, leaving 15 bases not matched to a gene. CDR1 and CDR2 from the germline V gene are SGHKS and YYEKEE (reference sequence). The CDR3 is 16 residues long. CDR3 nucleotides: TGTGCCAGCAGCTTGGCCTTAGGGCAGGGGGTTGCGTTGCAGTACTTC. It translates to CASSLALGQGVALQYF.

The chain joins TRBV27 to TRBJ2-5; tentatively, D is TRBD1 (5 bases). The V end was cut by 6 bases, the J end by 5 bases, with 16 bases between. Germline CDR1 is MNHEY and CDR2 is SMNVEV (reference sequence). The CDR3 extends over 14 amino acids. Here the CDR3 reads CASRAARKGETQYF. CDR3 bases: TGTGCCAGCAGGGCAGCCCGGAAGGGGGAGACCCAGTACTTC.

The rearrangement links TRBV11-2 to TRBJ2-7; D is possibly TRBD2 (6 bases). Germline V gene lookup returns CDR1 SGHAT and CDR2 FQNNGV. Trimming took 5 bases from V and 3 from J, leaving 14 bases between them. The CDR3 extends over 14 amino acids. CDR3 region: CASSPPGRYYEQYF. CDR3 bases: TGTGCCAGCAGCCCCCCGGGGAGGTACTACGAGCAGTACTTC.

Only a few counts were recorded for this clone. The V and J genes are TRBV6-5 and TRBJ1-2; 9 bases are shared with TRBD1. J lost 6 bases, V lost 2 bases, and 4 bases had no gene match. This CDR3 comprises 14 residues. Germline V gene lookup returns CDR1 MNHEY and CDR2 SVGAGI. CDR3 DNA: TGTGCCAGCAGTTACCTACAGGGGGCGGATGGCTACACCTTC. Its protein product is CASSYLQGADGYTF.

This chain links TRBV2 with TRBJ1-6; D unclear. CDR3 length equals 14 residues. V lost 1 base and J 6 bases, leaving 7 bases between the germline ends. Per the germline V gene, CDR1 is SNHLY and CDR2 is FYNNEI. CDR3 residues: CASSEGSINSPLHF. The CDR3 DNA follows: TGTGCCAGCAGTGAAGGCAGTATTAATTCACCCCTCCACTTT.

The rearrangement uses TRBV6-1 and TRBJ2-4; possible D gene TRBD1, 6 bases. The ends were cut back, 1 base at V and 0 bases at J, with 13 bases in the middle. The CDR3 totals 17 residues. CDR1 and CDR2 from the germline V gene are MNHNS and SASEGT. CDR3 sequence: CASSEVLTGPAKNIQYF. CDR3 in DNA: TGTGCCAGCAGTGAAGTATTGACAGGCCCAGCCAAAAACATTCAGTACTTC.

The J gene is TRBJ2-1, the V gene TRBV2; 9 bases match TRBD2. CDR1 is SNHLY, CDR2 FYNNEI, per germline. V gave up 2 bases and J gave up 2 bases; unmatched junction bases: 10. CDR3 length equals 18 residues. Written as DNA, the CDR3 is TGTGCCAGCAGTGAAAGGGCAGCGGGGGGAAGGACCTACAATGAGCAGTTCTTC. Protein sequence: CASSERAAGGRTYNEQFF.

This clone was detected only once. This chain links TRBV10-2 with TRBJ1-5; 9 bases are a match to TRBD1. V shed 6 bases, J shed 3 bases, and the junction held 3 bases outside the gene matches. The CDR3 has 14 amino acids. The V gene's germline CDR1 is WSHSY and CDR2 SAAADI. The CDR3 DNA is TGCGCCAGCAGGACAGGGGGGTTCAATCAGCCCCAGCATTTT. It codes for CASRTGGFNQPQHF.

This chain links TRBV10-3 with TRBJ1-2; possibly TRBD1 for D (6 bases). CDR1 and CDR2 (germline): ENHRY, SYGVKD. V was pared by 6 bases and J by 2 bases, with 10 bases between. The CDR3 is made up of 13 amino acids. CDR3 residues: CAIRATGNYGYTF. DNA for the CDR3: TGTGCCATCAGAGCCACAGGGAACTATGGCTACACCTTC.

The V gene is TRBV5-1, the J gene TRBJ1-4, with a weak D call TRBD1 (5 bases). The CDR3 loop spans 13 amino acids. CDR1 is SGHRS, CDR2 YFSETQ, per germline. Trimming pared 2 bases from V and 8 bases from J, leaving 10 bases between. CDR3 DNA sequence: TGCGCCAGCAGCTTCCGCAGGGAAGAAAAACTGTTTTTT. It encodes CASSFRREEKLFF.

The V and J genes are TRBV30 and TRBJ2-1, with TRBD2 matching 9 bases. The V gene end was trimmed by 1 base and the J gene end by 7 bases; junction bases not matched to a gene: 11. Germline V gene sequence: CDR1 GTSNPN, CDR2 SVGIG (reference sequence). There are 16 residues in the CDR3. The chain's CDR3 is CAWSGFGGRAGNEQFF. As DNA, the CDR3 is TGTGCCTGGAGTGGGTTTGGCGGGAGGGCTGGGAATGAGCAGTTCTTC.

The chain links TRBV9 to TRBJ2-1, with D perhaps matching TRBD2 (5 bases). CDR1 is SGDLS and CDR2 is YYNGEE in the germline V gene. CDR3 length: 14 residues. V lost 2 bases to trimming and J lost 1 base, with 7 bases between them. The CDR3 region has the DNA TGTGCCAGCAGCGTCACTAGTTCCTACAATGAGCAGTTCTTC. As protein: CASSVTSSYNEQFF.

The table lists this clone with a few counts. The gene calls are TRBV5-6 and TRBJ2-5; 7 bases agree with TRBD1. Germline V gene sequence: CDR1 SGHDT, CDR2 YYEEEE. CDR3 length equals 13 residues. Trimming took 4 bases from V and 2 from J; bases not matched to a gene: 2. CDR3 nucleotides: TGTGCCAGCAGCGAGGACAGGCAAGAGACCCAGTACTTC. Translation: CASSEDRQETQYF.

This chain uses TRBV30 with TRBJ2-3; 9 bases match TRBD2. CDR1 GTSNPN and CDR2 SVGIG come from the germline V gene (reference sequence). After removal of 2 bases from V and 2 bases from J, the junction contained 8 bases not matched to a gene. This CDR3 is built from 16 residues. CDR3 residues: CAWSSSTSGYTDTQYF. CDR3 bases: TGTGCCTGGAGTTCGTCGACTAGCGGTTACACAGATACGCAGTATTTT.

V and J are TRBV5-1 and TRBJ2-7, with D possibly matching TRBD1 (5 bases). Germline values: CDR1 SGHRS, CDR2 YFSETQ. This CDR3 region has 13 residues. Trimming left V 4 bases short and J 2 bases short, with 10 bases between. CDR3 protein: CASSGTGTYEQYF. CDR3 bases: TGCGCCAGCAGCGGAACAGGTACCTACGAGCAGTACTTC.

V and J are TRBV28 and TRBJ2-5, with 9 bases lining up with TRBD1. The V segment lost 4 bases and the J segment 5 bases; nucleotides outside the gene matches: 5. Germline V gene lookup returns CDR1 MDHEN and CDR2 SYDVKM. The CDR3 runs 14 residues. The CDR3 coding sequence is TGTGCCAGCAGTTCCACAGGGGGCGGTGAGACCCAGTACTTC. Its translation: CASSSTGGGETQYF.

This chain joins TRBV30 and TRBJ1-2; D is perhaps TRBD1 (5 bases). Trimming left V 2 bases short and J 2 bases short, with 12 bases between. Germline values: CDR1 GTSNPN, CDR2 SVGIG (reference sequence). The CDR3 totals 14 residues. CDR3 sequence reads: CAWSFRTLNYGYTF. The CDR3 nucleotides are TGTGCCTGGAGTTTCCGGACACTAAACTATGGCTACACCTTC.

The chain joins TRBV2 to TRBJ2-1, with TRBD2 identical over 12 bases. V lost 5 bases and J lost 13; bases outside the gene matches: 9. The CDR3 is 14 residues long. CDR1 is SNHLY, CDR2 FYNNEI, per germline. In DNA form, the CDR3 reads TGTGCCAGCAGTCGGACGACTAGCGGGAGCATACAGTTCTTC. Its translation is CASSRTTSGSIQFF.

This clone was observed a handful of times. CDR3 bases: TGTGCCAGCAGTGAAATGTCAGGGCCCTACGAGCAGTACTTC. Amino acid sequence: CASSEMSGPYEQYF. The chain uses TRBV6-1 and TRBJ2-7; D possibly corresponds to TRBD1 (5 bases). The V and J ends lost 2 bases and 2 bases respectively, with 10 bases between them. Germline CDR1 reads MNHNS; CDR2 reads SASEGT. The CDR3 contains 14 residues.

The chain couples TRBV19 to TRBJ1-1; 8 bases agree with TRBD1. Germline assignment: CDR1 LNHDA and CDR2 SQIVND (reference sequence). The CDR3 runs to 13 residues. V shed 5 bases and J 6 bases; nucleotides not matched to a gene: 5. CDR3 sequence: CASSSGGSAEAFF. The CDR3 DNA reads TGTGCCAGTAGTTCAGGGGGCTCGGCTGAAGCTTTCTTT.